This T cell receptor (beta chain) appears in the sequencing data of a study of human T cells and chemical hapten exposure. About the study: In the sensitization step, 2% DPC was placed on roughly 2 cm by roughly 2 cm of upper inner arm skin.

Stated time point: patch test 2, 6 weeks after DPC sensitization. Specified treatment: therapeutic diphenylcyclopropenone sensitization with weekly scalp DPC. It was unfractionated whole blood from which total RNA was extracted. The CDR3 is made up of 20 amino acids. Germline lookup yields CDR1 LGHDT and CDR2 YNNKEL (reference sequence). With 0 bases clipped from V and 6 bases from J, the junction kept 18 bases outside the gene matches. MiXCR, applied by TCRdb to the RACE reads, yields one record per CDR3 protein. Here the sample spans 85,000 to 95,000 distinct CDR3 sequences, more than 9.5% being singletons. This clonotype was detected only a few times. Its target is not known. Findings and caveats of the study: Large CDR3 similarity clusters arose significantly more often from expanded TCRs than from controls.

The J gene is TRBJ2-5, the V gene TRBV3-1; 11 positions match TRBD2. The source is a man in his forties or fifties with alopecia areata. Some clones in this sample may be carry-over from other donors' samples. The source material was whole blood, sampled in connection with sensitization to the hapten diphenylcyclopropenone (DPC). CDR3 nucleotide sequence: TGTGCCAGCAGCCAAGATCAGGTAGCGGGAGGGCGACTGTATGTGAAGACCCAGTACTTC. Its protein is CASSQDQVAGGRLYVKTQYF.